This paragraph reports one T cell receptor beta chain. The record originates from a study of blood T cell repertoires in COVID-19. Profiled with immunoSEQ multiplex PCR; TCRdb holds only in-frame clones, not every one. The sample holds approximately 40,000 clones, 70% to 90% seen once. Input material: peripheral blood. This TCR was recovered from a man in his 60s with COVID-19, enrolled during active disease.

CDR3 loop: CASSLANQIPSEQYF. CDR3 DNA sequence: TGCGCCAGCAGCTTGGCCAATCAGATTCCTTCCGAGCAGTACTTC. The rearrangement joins TRBV5-1 to TRBJ2-7; no definite D call. Germline CDR1 reads SGHRS; CDR2 reads YFSETQ. V was clipped by 0 bases and J by 6 bases, with 16 bases between them. This CDR3 comprises 15 residues.